This record concerns one TCR beta chain sequence. Its antigen is not identified. A much larger clone differs by one base, so this may be a read error. Authors' processing steps: Using the CDR3 differences seen across clinicopathological groups, the authors built a distant-metastasis classifier for papillary thyroid cancer, which was meant to discriminate distant-metastatic patients. MiXCR reprocessed the PCR reads for TCRdb. TCRdb, not the authors, supplied the V and J calls. Of tens of thousands of clones listed, 15% to 20% are singletons. These data belong to a study of metastatic and nonmetastatic thyroid tumors. On the study more broadly: Where malignant and benign thyroid patients were concerned, repertoires were compared across blood and tumor or nodule tissue.

All patients were treatment-naive before thyroid surgery. General observations from the study: Compared with benign nodules, malignant thyroid tumors were reported to have significantly higher TCR beta diversity in both blood and tumor.

The CDR3 sequence is 15 residues long. V lost 8 bases and J lost 2, with 17 bases in between. Germline V gene data show CDR1 as SGHAT and CDR2 as FQDESV (reference sequence). The chain has TRBV11-1 and TRBJ2-3; a possible D gene is TRBD1 (6 bases). The receptor was isolated from a female donor with papillary thyroid cancer or a benign thyroid nodule (not recorded which). Some clones in this sample may be carry-over from other donors' samples. The source material was blood. CDR3 in DNA: TGTGCCAGCTTATTGGGGGCAGCTATCACAGATACGCAGTATTTT. Encoded protein: CASLLGAAITDTQYF.